Below, 7 T cell receptor beta chains from the same sample are listed, as sequenced in a study of technical replicates of blood from a few donors. Clones were read by immunoSEQ multiplex PCR, and TCRdb kept only the in-frame ones, dropping some. The table lists about 89,000 clones, around 96% of them singletons, with around 0.22% in the top ten. The sequenced material came from T cells isolated from PBMCs. The receptors were sampled from a human donor in good health.

The chain is built from TRBV6-1 and TRBJ2-1, with 8 nucleotides matching TRBD2. This CDR3 is 17 amino acids long. V was pared by 1 base and J by 2 bases, with 7 bases of the junction left unmatched. Germline assignment: CDR1 MNHNS and CDR2 SASEGT. Here the CDR3 reads CASSEVGGAGAYNEQFF. CDR3 nucleotides: TGTGCCAGCAGTGAAGTCGGGGGAGCGGGAGCCTACAATGAGCAGTTCTTC.

The sample holds one count of this clone. The chain joins TRBV19 to TRBJ2-2; TRBD1 might be the D (6 bases). V lost 4 bases and J lost 2, with 11 bases in between. This CDR3 region has 15 residues. CDR1 is LNHDA, CDR2 SQIVND, per germline (reference sequence). Here the CDR3 DNA reads TGTGCCAGTAGTACCGGGACACTTAACACCGGGGAGCTGTTTTTT. This sequence encodes CASSTGTLNTGELFF. Together with reference TRBV19 and TRBJ2-2, the CDR3 gives the full variable domain: DGGITQSPKYLFRKEGQNVTLSCEQNLNHDAMYWYRQDPGQGLRLIYYSQIVNDFQKGDIAEGYSVSREKKESFPLTVTSAQKNPTAFYLCASSTGTLNTGELFFGEGSRLTVL.

This clone has a single count. The gene calls are TRBV27 and TRBJ1-4; 9 bases map to TRBD1. V dropped 2 bases and J dropped 0; count of bases not matched to a gene: 7. The CDR3 covers 18 residues. Germline CDR1 is MNHEY and CDR2 is SMNVEV (reference sequence). The CDR3: CASSLRLRTGATNEKLFF. DNA of the CDR3: TGTGCCAGCAGTTTACGTCTACGGACAGGGGCAACTAATGAAAAACTGTTTTTT.

The chain has TRBV6-1 and TRBJ2-5; tentatively, D is TRBD1 (6 bases). This CDR3 is 16 amino acids long. Trimming pared 3 bases from V and 4 bases from J, leaving 18 bases between. Germline V gene sequence: CDR1 MNHNS, CDR2 SASEGT. The CDR3: CASSDPSKTGRETQYF. DNA of the CDR3: TGTGCCAGCAGTGACCCTTCAAAAACAGGGAGAGAGACCCAGTACTTC.

The chain employs TRBV6-5 and TRBJ2-2; D ambiguous. The CDR3 has 11 residues. V was pared by 4 bases and J by 7 bases, with 4 bases between. Germline V gives CDR1 MNHEY, CDR2 SVGAGI. The CDR3 region has the DNA TGTGCCAGCAGTTTCAACGGGGAGCTGTTTTTT. Translated, it gives CASSFNGELFF.

The chain links TRBV2 to TRBJ2-7, with 9 nucleotides matching TRBD2. This CDR3 has 15 residues. The germline V gene has CDR1 SNHLY and CDR2 FYNNEI. V shed 8 bases, J shed 5 bases, and the junction held 13 bases outside the gene matches. Here the CDR3 DNA reads TGTGCCAGCTCTAAAGCGGGAGGTCGGGTCCACGAGCAGTACTTC. It encodes CASSKAGGRVHEQYF.

This chain links TRBV30 with TRBJ2-6; D is uncertain. The V end lost 3 bases, the J end lost 0 bases, and 15 bases lay between the germline ends. The V gene's germline CDR1 is GTSNPN and CDR2 SVGIG (reference sequence). The CDR3 length is 17 residues. CDR3 nucleotides: TGTGCCTGGAGGCCACAGACCACAAACTCTGGGGCCAACGTCCTGACTTTC. This sequence encodes CAWRPQTTNSGANVLTF.